The entry below gives a single T cell receptor (beta chain) sequence along with its context. The antigen is undetermined. Germline CDR1 reads MNHEY; CDR2 reads SVGEGT. CDR3 length: 13 residues. Between the trimmed V and J ends, which lost 6 bases and 4 bases, there was a span of 13 bases. The record originates from a study of post-analysis software for immune sequencing data. Study overall: The disease courses covered relapsing-remitting, secondary progressive and progressive-relapsing multiple sclerosis. Study-wide findings and caveats: When the samples were clustered directly with F measure, those that had been prepared in the same batch showed strong co-clustering. In patients, TRBV5-6, TRBV5-1 and TRBV20-1 belonged to roughly five TRBV segments found more frequently than in controls. Comparison with controls showed significantly lower normalized Chao1 diversity in multiple sclerosis patients.

cDNA libraries of TCR beta carried unique molecular identifiers. Some 500,000 cDNA molecules were recovered from an input of roughly 0.85 to 10 million T cells. TCRdb reanalysed the PCR reads using MiXCR and keeps one entry per CDR3 protein. The top ten hold around 10% of the sample, which has hundreds of thousands of distinct CDR3 sequences, more than 50% seen once. The origin of this receptor is a girl aged 2 to 9 with multiple sclerosis. The chain employs TRBV6-2 or TRBV6-3 and TRBJ2-7; D is possibly TRBD1 (6 bases). Sample: blood. CDR3 in DNA: TGTGCCAGCAGGCCTCAGAGGGGGTACGAGCAGTACTTC. Residues: CASRPQRGYEQYF.